This entry lists 8 T cell receptor beta chains sequenced from one sample in a study of CD8+CD57+ T cells in acquired aplastic anemia. Genomic DNA acted as the template from which TCR beta VDJ combination and CDR3 sequence profiling were carried out. TCRdb reprocessed the reads via MiXCR and lists one record per CDR3 protein. The sample lists about 170,000 distinct CDR3 sequences, around 50% occurring once. Sequencing involved patients with CD8+CD57+ cell expansion previously shown by flow cytometry. Sequencing used sorted CD4+, CD8+, or CD8+CD57+ T cells (not recorded which) from PBMCs. The receptors derive from a human donor with aplastic anemia.

The chain joins TRBV20-1 to TRBJ1-5, with a weak D call TRBD1 (5 bases). V was trimmed by 1 base and J by 11 bases, leaving 9 bases between them. CDR1 is DFQATT and CDR2 is SNEGSKA in the germline V gene (reference sequence). The CDR3 is 11 amino acids. The CDR3 nucleotides read TGCAGTGCTAGAGGCCGGGACTCCCAGCATTTT. Its protein product is CSARGRDSQHF.

This rearrangement joins TRBV11-1 to TRBJ2-3; 11 bases align to TRBD1. From germline, CDR1 is SGHAT and CDR2 FQDESV (reference sequence). There are 14 residues in the CDR3. V gave up 5 bases and J gave up 6 bases; unmatched junction bases: 4. CDR3 sequence reads: CASSTGQGADTQYF. In DNA form, the CDR3 reads TGTGCCAGCAGCACAGGACAGGGGGCCGATACGCAGTATTTT. Full variable domain (missing parts from reference TRBV11-1 and TRBJ2-3): EAEVAQSPRYKITEKSQAVAFWCDPISGHATLYWYRQILGQGPELLVQFQDESVVDDSQLPKDRFSAERLKGVDSTLKIQPAELGDSAMYLCASSTGQGADTQYFGPGTRLTVL.

CDR3: CASSILISGTEAFF. The CDR3 coding sequence is TGTGCCAGTAGTATTTTGATCAGCGGCACTGAAGCTTTCTTT. The chain couples TRBV19 to TRBJ1-1; D ambiguous. CDR3 length: 14 residues. V dropped 3 bases and J dropped 4 bases, with 12 bases sitting between them. Germline assignment: CDR1 LNHDA and CDR2 SQIVND (reference sequence).

V is TRBV2 and J is TRBJ2-7, with TRBD1 identical over 7 bases. The CDR3 has 13 residues. Looked up from germline, CDR1 is SNHLY and CDR2 is FYNNEI. Losses at the gene ends were 5 bases for V and 3 bases for J; bases not matched to a gene: 4. CDR3 in DNA: TGTGCCAGCAGTCGAGCAGGGGGCTACGAGCAGTACTTC. Its protein is CASSRAGGYEQYF.

This clonotype was picked up one time. CDR3 coding DNA: TGTGCCACCAGTGACCCCCGGGGGCTAGGCGAGACCCAGTACTTC. Encoded protein: CATSDPRGLGETQYF. The V call is TRBV24-1, the J call TRBJ2-5; either TRBD1 or TRBD2 may supply D (6 bases each). Trimming removed 4 bases from V and 5 bases from J, with 16 bases in between. Germline V lookup: CDR1 KGHDR, CDR2 SFDVKD. The CDR3 covers 15 residues.

This clonotype was recorded many times. The J gene is TRBJ2-2, the V gene TRBV20-1, with 7 bases matching TRBD2. Germline loops: CDR1 DFQATT, CDR2 SNEGSKA (reference sequence). V lost 6 bases, J lost 8 bases, and 12 bases stayed unmatched. This CDR3 comprises 14 residues. CDR3 nucleotides: TGCAGTGCCCCCGGACCTACCGGGGGGGGGGAGCTGTTTTTT. It specifies CSAPGPTGGGELFF.

The J gene is TRBJ2-3, the V gene TRBV4-2, with 9 bases lining up with TRBD1. The CDR3 sequence is 16 residues long. CDR1 LGHNA and CDR2 YNFKEQ come from the germline V gene. V shed 3 bases and J 4 bases; nucleotides not matched to a gene: 8. Here the CDR3 DNA reads TGTGCCAGCAGCCAGGCCGGGACAGGGCCCCCAGATACGCAGTATTTT. This translates into CASSQAGTGPPDTQYF.

The genes are TRBV2 and TRBJ2-5; 10 nucleotides match TRBD1. Germline trimming cut 11 bases from V and 1 base from J; bases unmatched to any gene: 4. CDR1 is SNHLY, CDR2 FYNNEI, per germline. The CDR3 sequence is 13 residues long. This chain's CDR3 is CAGRTGGQETQYF. The CDR3 nucleotides read TGTGCCGGAAGGACAGGGGGCCAAGAGACCCAGTACTTC.